A selection of T cell receptor beta chains follows, all from one sample in a study of T-cell memory formation after mild COVID-19. TCRdb redid the calling of the 5' RACE reads with MiXCR, one entry per CDR3 protein. The sample yields roughly 110,000 distinct CDR3 sequences, 22% seen once. The sequenced sample was PBMCs or a T cell subset sorted from them (not recorded which). These receptors originate from a man aged 18 to 35 who had mild COVID-19 (a few samples of this study predate the infection). Cell type and time point are not known. CDR3s include the opening cysteine and the closing phenylalanine or tryptophan. D genes are given only for firm matches. Not all rows give a size; the values are once, few, many and, for expanded clones, a class.

clone_size | j_call | v_call | d_call | cdr3_nt | cdr3_aa
. | TRBJ2-4 | TRBV7-2 | . | TGTGCCAGCAGTCTCCAGTCGGGTCTAGCCAAAAACATTCAGTACTTC | CASSLQSGLAKNIQYF
. | TRBJ2-1 | TRBV27 | TRBD2 | TGTGCCAGCAGTTTAGGGGGGGTGTATGGTGAGCAGTTCTTC | CASSLGGVYGEQFF
few | TRBJ1-1 | TRBV29-1 | TRBD1 | TGCAGCGGGGGGACAGGAGGAACTGAAGCTTTCTTT | CSGGTGGTEAFF
few | TRBJ2-7 | TRBV4-2 | . | TGTGCCAGCAGCCAAGGCCACGCTTACGAGCAGTACTTC | CASSQGHAYEQYF
few | TRBJ2-2 | TRBV29-1 | . | TGCAGCGTTGGGCCCCTCTCCGGGGAGCTGTTTTTT | CSVGPLSGELFF
. | TRBJ1-2 | TRBV7-9 | . | TGTGCCAGCAGCCCTCAATCTCGTCCTGGCTATGGCTACACCTTC | CASSPQSRPGYGYTF
. | TRBJ2-2 | TRBV15 | TRBD2 | TGTGCCACCAGCAGATGGGGGAATGCAGCGGGGGCGAACACCGGGGAGCTGTTTTTT | CATSRWGNAAGANTGELFF
many | TRBJ2-7 | TRBV7-3 | . | TGTGCCAGCAGCTTAGGGGTTTCCTACGAGCAGTACTTC | CASSLGVSYEQYF
few | TRBJ2-7 | TRBV9 | TRBD2 | TGTGCCAGCAGCTCAAGCACGGGGGGTTCCGACTACGAGCAGTACTTC | CASSSSTGGSDYEQYF
few | TRBJ1-2 | TRBV6-5 | . | TGTGCCAGCAGTATCGGCCTGATGGGGGACTATGGCTACACCTTC | CASSIGLMGDYGYTF
few | TRBJ1-2 | TRBV4-3 | . | TGCGCCAGCAGCCAAGAGGATCATAACTATGGCTACACCTTC | CASSQEDHNYGYTF
few | TRBJ2-1 | TRBV12-3/TRBV12-4 | . | TGTGCCAGCAGTTACCGGGACATCGCCTACAATGAGCAGTTCTTC | CASSYRDIAYNEQFF
few | TRBJ2-3 | TRBV27 | TRBD2 | TGTGCCAGCAGTCCCCGACTAGCGGGGGGCGTAGATACGCAGTATTTT | CASSPRLAGGVDTQYF
. | TRBJ2-1 | TRBV19 | . | TGTGCCACTAACCCAGGGAGGATCTCCTACAATGAGCAGTTCTTC | CATNPGRISYNEQFF
. | TRBJ1-3 | TRBV28 | . | TGTGCCAGCAGTTTATTGGATCTCTCCTCTGGAAACACCATATATTTT | CASSLLDLSSGNTIYF
. | TRBJ2-5 | TRBV12-3/TRBV12-4 | TRBD1 | TGTGCCAGCAGTCCCGCAGGGGGACGGGAGACCCAGTACTTC | CASSPAGGRETQYF
. | TRBJ2-5 | TRBV5-4 | TRBD1 | TGTGCCAGCAGTGACACAGGGGGCCTGGAGACCCAGTACTTC | CASSDTGGLETQYF
. | TRBJ2-1 | TRBV6-6 | TRBD2 | TGTGCCAGCAGTTACGGATCTAGCGGGGGGAAATACAATGAGCAGTTCTTC | CASSYGSSGGKYNEQFF
. | TRBJ2-1 | TRBV10-3 | TRBD1 | TGTGCCATCAGTGAGACATCCAAGTGGGACAGGGCTGGGTTTCTTTGGCAGTTCTTC | CAISETSKWDRAGFLWQFF
. | TRBJ1-2 | TRBV4-1 | TRBD1 | TGCGCCAGCAGCCAGGGGAGACAGGGCAATGGCTACACCTTC | CASSQGRQGNGYTF
few | TRBJ1-2 | TRBV27 | . | TGTGCCAGCGGATGGAAGGGACATAACCATGGCTACACCTTC | CASGWKGHNHGYTF
. | TRBJ1-4 | TRBV5-6 | TRBD1 | TGTGCCAGCAGCACAGGGACAGGGTGGGACGAAAAACTGTTTTTT | CASSTGTGWDEKLFF